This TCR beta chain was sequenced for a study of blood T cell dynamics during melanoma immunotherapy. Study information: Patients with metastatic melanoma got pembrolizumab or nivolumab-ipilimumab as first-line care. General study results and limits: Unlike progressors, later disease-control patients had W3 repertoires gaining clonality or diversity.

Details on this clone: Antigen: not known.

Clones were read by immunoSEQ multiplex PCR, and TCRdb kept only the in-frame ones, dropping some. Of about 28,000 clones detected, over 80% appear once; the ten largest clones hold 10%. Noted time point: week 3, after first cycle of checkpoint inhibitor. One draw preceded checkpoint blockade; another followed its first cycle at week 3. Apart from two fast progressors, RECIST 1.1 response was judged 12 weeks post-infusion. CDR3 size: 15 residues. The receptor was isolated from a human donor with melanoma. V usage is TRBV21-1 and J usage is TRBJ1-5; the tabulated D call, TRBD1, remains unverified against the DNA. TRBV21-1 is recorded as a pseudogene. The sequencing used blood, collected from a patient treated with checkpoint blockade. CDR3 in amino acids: CASSKATGPLQPQHF. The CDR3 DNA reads TGTGCCAGCAGCAAAGCTACAGGGCCTTTGCAGCCCCAGCATTTT.